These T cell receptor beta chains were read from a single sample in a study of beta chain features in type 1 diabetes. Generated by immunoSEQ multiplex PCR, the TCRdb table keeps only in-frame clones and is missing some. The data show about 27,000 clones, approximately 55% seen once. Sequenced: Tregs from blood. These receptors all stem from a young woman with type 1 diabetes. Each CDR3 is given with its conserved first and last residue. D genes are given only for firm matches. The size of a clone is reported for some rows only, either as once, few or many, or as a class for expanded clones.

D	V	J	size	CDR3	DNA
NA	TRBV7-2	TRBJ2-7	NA	CASSLEAGQWYEQYF	TGTGCCAGCAGCTTAGAGGCAGGGCAATGGTACGAGCAGTACTTC
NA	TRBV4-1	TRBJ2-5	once	CASSQGVSLTTEETQYF	TGCGCCAGCAGCCAAGGGGTTAGTTTGACGACAGAAGAGACCCAGTACTTC
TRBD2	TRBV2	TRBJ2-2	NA	CASKPLAGIFTGELFF	TGTGCCAGCAAGCCACTAGCGGGGATTTTCACCGGGGAGCTGTTTTTT
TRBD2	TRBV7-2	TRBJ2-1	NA	CASSLFSSGSYNEQFF	TGTGCCAGCAGCTTATTTTCTAGCGGTTCCTACAATGAGCAGTTCTTC
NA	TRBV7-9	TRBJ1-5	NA	CASSSGQSNQPQHF	TGTGCCAGCAGCTCCGGACAGAGCAATCAGCCCCAGCATTTT
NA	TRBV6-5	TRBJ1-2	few	CASSPGYGYTF	TGTGCCAGCAGCCCGGGCTATGGCTACACCTTC
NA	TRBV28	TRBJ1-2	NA	CASSSMGGERARNYGYTF	TGTGCCAGCAGTTCTATGGGGGGGGAGAGGGCGAGAAACTATGGCTACACCTTC
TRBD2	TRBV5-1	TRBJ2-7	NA	CASSWGGTSGASYEQYF	TGCGCCAGCAGCTGGGGCGGGACTAGCGGGGCTTCCTACGAGCAGTACTTC
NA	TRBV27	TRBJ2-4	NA	CASSVDFGKNIQYF	TGTGCCAGCAGTGTGGACTTTGGCAAAAACATTCAGTACTTC
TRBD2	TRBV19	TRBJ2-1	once	CASSLSGSSYNEQFF	TGTGCCAGTAGCCTTAGCGGGAGCTCCTACAATGAGCAGTTCTTC
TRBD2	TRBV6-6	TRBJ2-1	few	CASSLAGGRGNEQFF	TGTGCCAGCAGCCTGGCGGGAGGTAGGGGCAATGAGCAGTTCTTC
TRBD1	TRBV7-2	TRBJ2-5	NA	CASSLGQGSHRGPWETQYF	TGTGCCAGCAGCCTGGGACAGGGATCCCACAGGGGCCCCTGGGAGACCCAGTACTTC
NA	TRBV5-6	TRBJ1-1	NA	CASSPWRGNTEAFF	TGTGCCAGCAGCCCCTGGAGGGGAAACACTGAAGCTTTCTTT
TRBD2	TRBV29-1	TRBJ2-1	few	CSAQGREGSNEQFF	TGCAGCGCCCAGGGGCGGGAGGGCTCCAATGAGCAGTTCTTC
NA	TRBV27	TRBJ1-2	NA	CASREGGRVSRGYTF	TGTGCCAGCAGGGAGGGGGGGCGGGTGTCCCGTGGCTACACCTTC
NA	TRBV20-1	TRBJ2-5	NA	CSAPNRETQYF	TGCAGTGCCCCGAACAGGGAGACCCAGTACTTC
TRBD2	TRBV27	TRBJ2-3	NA	CASSLAGADTQYF	TGTGCCAGCAGTTTAGCGGGAGCAGATACGCAGTATTTT
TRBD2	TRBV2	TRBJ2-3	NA	CASSSAAGRTDTQYF	TGTGCCAGCAGCAGCGCAGCGGGGCGCACAGATACGCAGTATTTT
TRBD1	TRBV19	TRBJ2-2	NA	CASLTRQGISGTGELFF	TGTGCCAGTTTAACTCGACAGGGTATCAGTGGCACCGGGGAGCTGTTTTTT
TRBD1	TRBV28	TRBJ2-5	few	CASSRPGQGKETQYF	TGTGCCAGCAGTCGTCCGGGACAGGGGAAAGAGACCCAGTACTTC
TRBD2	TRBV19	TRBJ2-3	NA	CASSSGGGRSDTQYF	TGTGCCAGTAGTTCCGGCGGGGGGCGATCAGATACGCAGTATTTT
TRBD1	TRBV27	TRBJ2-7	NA	CASSLYRGQAYEQYF	TGTGCCAGCAGTTTGTATCGTGGACAGGCCTACGAGCAGTACTTC
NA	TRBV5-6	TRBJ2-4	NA	CASSPPGLAKNIQYF	TGTGCCAGCAGCCCCCCAGGGTTAGCCAAAAACATTCAGTACTTC
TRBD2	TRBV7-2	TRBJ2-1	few	CASSLVAGGSNEQFF	TGTGCCAGCAGCTTAGTAGCGGGTGGATCCAATGAGCAGTTCTTC
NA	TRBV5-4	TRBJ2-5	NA	CASSLSRGPGETQYF	TGTGCCAGCAGCTTGAGTAGAGGCCCGGGGGAGACCCAGTACTTC
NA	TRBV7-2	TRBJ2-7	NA	CASSFPNLRGSGYEQYF	TGTGCCAGCAGCTTCCCTAATCTTAGGGGGTCGGGCTACGAGCAGTACTTC
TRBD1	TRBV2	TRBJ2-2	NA	CASARDRGLTGELFF	TGTGCCAGCGCCAGGGACAGGGGGCTGACCGGGGAGCTGTTTTTT
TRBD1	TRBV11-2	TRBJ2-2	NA	CASSSLSGGHGELFF	TGTGCCAGCAGCTCCCTGTCAGGGGGCCACGGGGAGCTGTTTTTT
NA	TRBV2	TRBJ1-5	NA	CASSEDAGKFQPQHF	TGTGCCAGCAGTGAAGATGCGGGGAAGTTTCAGCCCCAGCATTTT
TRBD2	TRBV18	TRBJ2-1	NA	CASSPTRTSGSDEQFF	TGTGCCAGCTCACCAACCCGGACTAGCGGGAGTGATGAGCAGTTCTTC
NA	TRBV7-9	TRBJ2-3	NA	CASRHVGGSPTDTQYF	TGTGCCAGCAGACACGTGGGTGGGAGCCCCACAGATACGCAGTATTTT
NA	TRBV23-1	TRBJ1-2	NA	CASPDGGNYGYTF	TGCGCCAGCCCGGACGGGGGGAACTATGGCTACACCTTC
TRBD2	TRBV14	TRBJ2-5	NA	CASSQRTSSGIETQYF	TGTGCCAGCAGCCAAAGGACATCTAGCGGGATTGAGACCCAGTACTTC
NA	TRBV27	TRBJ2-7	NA	CASSLQEGGEQYF	TGTGCCAGCAGTTTGCAGGAGGGCGGCGAGCAGTACTTC
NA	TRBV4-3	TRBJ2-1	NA	CASSQDSSGYNEQFF	TGCGCCAGCAGCCAAGACTCCTCCGGGTACAATGAGCAGTTCTTC
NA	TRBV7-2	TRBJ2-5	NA	CASSTAETQYF	TGTGCCAGCAGTACAGCAGAGACCCAGTACTTC
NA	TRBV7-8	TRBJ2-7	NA	CASSLAGGPYEQYF	TGTGCCAGCAGCTTAGCGGGAGGACCCTACGAGCAGTACTTC
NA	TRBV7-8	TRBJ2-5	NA	CASSYTQGFQETQYF	TGTGCCAGCAGCTACACACAGGGATTCCAAGAGACCCAGTACTTC
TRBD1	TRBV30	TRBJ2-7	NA	CAWVDRAISYEQYF	TGTGCCTGGGTGGACAGGGCCATCTCCTACGAGCAGTACTTC
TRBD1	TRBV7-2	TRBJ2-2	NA	CASSLQQGGGELFF	TGTGCCAGCAGCTTACAACAGGGGGGCGGGGAGCTGTTTTTT
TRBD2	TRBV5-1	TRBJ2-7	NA	CASTIAGGSSYEQYF	TGCGCCAGCACCATAGCGGGAGGAAGCTCCTACGAGCAGTACTTC
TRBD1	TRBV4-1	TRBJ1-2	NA	CASSQSRGDRSFYGYTF	TGCGCCAGCAGCCAATCCAGGGGGGACAGGTCCTTCTATGGCTACACCTTC
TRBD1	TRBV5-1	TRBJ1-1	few	CASSLAGTGGTEAFF	TGCGCCAGCAGCTTGGCCGGGACAGGGGGCACTGAAGCTTTCTTT
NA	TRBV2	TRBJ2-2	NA	CASRLLETGELFF	TGTGCCAGCAGGCTACTAGAAACCGGGGAGCTGTTTTTT